This T cell receptor beta chain was sequenced for a study of PD-1 blockade in classical Hodgkin lymphoma. Study conclusions and caveats: CD4+ TCR diversity, unlike CD8+, climbed significantly by C4D1. Newly diagnosed patients were reported to exhibit reduced baseline TCR diversity relative to healthy donors.

Time point here: cycle 4 day 1 (C4D1), after more than five weeks of nivolumab. Each patient experienced a relapse that followed autologous stem cell transplantation, and brentuximab vedotin exposure varied. Looked up from germline, CDR1 is SEHNR and CDR2 is FQNEAQ (reference sequence). V lost 0 bases and J 4 bases, leaving 10 bases between the germline ends. The CDR3 is made up of 15 amino acids. Here immunoSEQ multiplex PCR was the method, and the copy in TCRdb shows in-frame clones only, minus some. The repertoire has roughly 100,000 clones, over 85% of them found once; the top ten carry over 15%. As for this clone: Its specificity is not known.

This TCR derives from a human donor with classical Hodgkin lymphoma. The chain carries TRBV7-9 and TRBJ1-3; D is perhaps TRBD1 (6 bases). The sample consisted of peripheral blood mononuclear cells (PBMCs), taken before the fourth cycle of nivolumab. The CDR3 here is CASSLAPRGGNTIYF. CDR3 sequence (DNA): TGTGCCAGCAGCTTAGCGCCCAGGGGCGGAAACACCATATATTTT.